One and the same sample provided the 13 T cell receptor beta chains below, sequenced in a study of identical twins. From the 5' RACE reads, TCRdb called clonotypes with MiXCR, one entry per CDR3 protein. The sample comprises about 690,000 distinct CDR3 sequences, about 20% of which are singletons, and roughly 4% rests with the top ten. These records were also assigned to another study, of T cells expressing NK-cell markers.

The sequenced sample was PBMCs. The receptor set was obtained from a woman aged 18 to 35 in good health.

This chain uses TRBV5-5 with TRBJ1-5, with no clear D. Germline assignment: CDR1 SGHKS and CDR2 YYEKEE (reference sequence). The ends were cut back, 3 bases at V and 6 bases at J, with 7 bases in the middle. The CDR3 sequence is 12 residues long. The CDR3, as DNA: TGTGCCAGCAGCTCGCTGGGTCAGCCCCAGCATTTT. It specifies CASSSLGQPQHF.

The sample holds a few counts of this clonotype. The chain combines TRBV11-2 with TRBJ2-3; 12 bases are shared with TRBD2. Germline-derived CDR1 and CDR2 are SGHAT and FQNNGV. This CDR3 comprises 21 residues. Germline trimming cut 1 base from V and 5 bases from J; bases unmatched to any gene: 19. CDR3 in amino acids: CASSLVPHLAGGPRLIDTQYF. In DNA form, the CDR3 reads TGTGCCAGCAGCTTAGTCCCCCACCTAGCGGGGGGGCCACGGTTAATAGATACGCAGTATTTT.

A few counts support this clonotype. The chain combines TRBV13 with TRBJ2-7; D possibly matches TRBD1 or TRBD2 (6 bases each). CDR3 length equals 14 residues. Germline CDR1 PRHDT, CDR2 FYEKMQ (reference sequence). The ends were cut back, 5 bases at V and 0 bases at J, with 11 bases in the middle. The CDR3 region has the DNA TGTGCCAGCAGCCGTAGGGGGGTCTCCTACGAGCAGTACTTC. Amino acids: CASSRRGVSYEQYF.

This chain joins TRBV19 and TRBJ2-2; D ambiguous. The V end was cut by 1 base, the J end by 6 bases, with 9 bases between. Germline V gene data show CDR1 as LNHDA and CDR2 as SQIVND (reference sequence). The CDR3 totals 14 residues. The CDR3 here is CASSIGPQAGELFF. DNA of the CDR3: TGTGCCAGTAGTATAGGACCGCAGGCCGGGGAGCTGTTTTTT.

This clonotype appeared a few times. The CDR3 nucleotides are TGCAGTGCCTTGGGCAGGGCCAGGTCCTACGAGCAGTACTTC. It yields the protein CSALGRARSYEQYF. V is TRBV20-1 and J is TRBJ2-7, with D possibly being TRBD1 (5 bases). V gave up 6 bases and J gave up 1 base, with 16 bases separating them. This CDR3 has 14 amino acids. Germline V gives CDR1 DFQATT, CDR2 SNEGSKA (reference sequence).

The chain joins TRBV29-1 to TRBJ2-3, with D perhaps assigned TRBD1 or TRBD2 (5 bases each). Trimming pared 8 bases from V and 7 bases from J, leaving 13 bases between. The CDR3 is made up of 11 amino acids. Germline V gives CDR1 SQVTM, CDR2 ANQGSEA. Here the CDR3 DNA reads TGCAGCTTGTTGTGGGGGTATACGCAGTATTTT. Translating gives CSLLWGYTQYF.

This chain uses TRBV12-3 or TRBV12-4 with TRBJ1-5; TRBD1 is a possible D gene (6 bases). The V end was cut by 3 bases, the J end by 7 bases, with 10 bases between. This CDR3 region has 13 residues. DNA of the CDR3: TGTGCCAGCAGTTTTGCAGGGGCCCAGCCCCAGCATTTT. Encoded protein: CASSFAGAQPQHF.

The rearrangement uses TRBV15 and TRBJ2-5; TRBD2 might be the D (5 bases). The ends were cut back, 1 base at V and 5 bases at J, with 14 bases in the middle. CDR3 length: 15 amino acids. Germline V gene data show CDR1 as LNHNV and CDR2 as YYDKDF (reference sequence). This chain's CDR3 is CATSRVYARTETQYF. In DNA, the CDR3 is TGTGCCACCAGCAGAGTGTATGCGCGGACTGAGACCCAGTACTTC. Based on the CDR3 plus reference TRBV15 and TRBJ2-5, the full variable domain is DAMVIQNPRYQVTQFGKPVTLSCSQTLNHNVMYWYQQKSSQAPKLLFHYYDKDFNNEADTPDNFQSRRPNTSFCFLDIRSPGLGDTAMYLCATSRVYARTETQYFGPGTRLLVL.

There are many counts of this clonotype. The chain combines TRBV29-1 with TRBJ2-7; 7 bases are a match to TRBD1. V shed 6 bases, J shed 3 bases, and the junction held 8 bases outside the gene matches. The CDR3 is made up of 13 amino acids. Germline-derived CDR1 and CDR2 are SQVTM and ANQGSEA. The CDR3, as DNA: TGCAGCGTGACCACTGACAGGGTCTACGAGCAGTACTTC. Amino acid sequence: CSVTTDRVYEQYF.

This rearrangement joins TRBV6-1 to TRBJ2-1; 8 positions agree with TRBD2. Germline CDR1 and CDR2: MNHNS and SASEGT. The CDR3 extends over 17 amino acids. V shed 5 bases and J 6 bases; nucleotides not matched to a gene: 15. The CDR3 DNA reads as TGTGCCAGCAGTCGAGGAACTAGCGGACCCTCAGGCAATGAGCAGTTCTTC. As protein: CASSRGTSGPSGNEQFF.

This sequence joins TRBV7-9 and TRBJ2-3, with 10 bases aligning to TRBD2. The CDR3 contains 16 residues. J was trimmed by 5 bases and V by 3 bases; bases with no gene match: 8. Germline-derived CDR1 and CDR2 are SEHNR and FQNEAQ (reference sequence). Here the CDR3 reads CASSFLAGVIGDTQYF. As DNA, the CDR3 is TGTGCCAGCAGCTTTCTAGCGGGAGTGATAGGAGATACGCAGTATTTT.

The table lists this clonotype with many counts. The gene calls are TRBV20-1 and TRBJ2-5; D is perhaps TRBD1 (6 bases). CDR1 and CDR2 (germline): DFQATT, SNEGSKA (reference sequence). The CDR3 is made up of 13 amino acids. V dropped 5 bases and J dropped 3 bases, with 13 bases sitting between them. The CDR3, as DNA: TGCAGTGCTCACAGGGTGGGGGAAGAGACCCAGTACTTC. It encodes CSAHRVGEETQYF.

This clonotype was seen more than once but under ten times. The CDR3 loop is CSATPLGAEAFF. CDR3 bases: TGCAGTGCTACACCCCTGGGGGCTGAAGCTTTCTTT. This chain uses TRBV20-1 with TRBJ1-1; tentative D call: TRBD1 (5 bases). Trimming took off 4 bases at V and 6 bases at J, with 12 bases between the two ends. In germline, CDR1 is DFQATT, CDR2 SNEGSKA (reference sequence). The CDR3 is made up of 12 amino acids.